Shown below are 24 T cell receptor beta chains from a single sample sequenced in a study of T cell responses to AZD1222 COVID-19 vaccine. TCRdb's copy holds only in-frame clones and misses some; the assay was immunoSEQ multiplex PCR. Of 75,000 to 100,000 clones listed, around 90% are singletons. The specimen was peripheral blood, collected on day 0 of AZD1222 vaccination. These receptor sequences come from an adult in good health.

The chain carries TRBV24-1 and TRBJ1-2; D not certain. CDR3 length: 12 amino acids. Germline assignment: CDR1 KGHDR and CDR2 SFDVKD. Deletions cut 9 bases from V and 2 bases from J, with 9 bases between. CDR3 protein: CATFQDNYGYTF. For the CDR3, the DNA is TGTGCCACCTTCCAGGACAACTATGGCTACACCTTC.

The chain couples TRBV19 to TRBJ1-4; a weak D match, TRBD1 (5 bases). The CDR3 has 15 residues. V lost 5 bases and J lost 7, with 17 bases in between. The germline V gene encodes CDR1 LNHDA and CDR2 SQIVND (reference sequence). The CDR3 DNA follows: TGTGCCAGTAGTTCCCTCACTCGGGGCGGTGAAAAACTGTTTTTT. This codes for CASSSLTRGGEKLFF.

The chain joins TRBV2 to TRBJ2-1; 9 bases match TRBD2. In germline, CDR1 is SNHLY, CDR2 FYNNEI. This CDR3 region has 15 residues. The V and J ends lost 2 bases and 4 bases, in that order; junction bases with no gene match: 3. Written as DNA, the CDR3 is TGTGCCAGCAGTGAAAATCTAGCGGGATACAATGAGCAGTTCTTC. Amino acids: CASSENLAGYNEQFF.

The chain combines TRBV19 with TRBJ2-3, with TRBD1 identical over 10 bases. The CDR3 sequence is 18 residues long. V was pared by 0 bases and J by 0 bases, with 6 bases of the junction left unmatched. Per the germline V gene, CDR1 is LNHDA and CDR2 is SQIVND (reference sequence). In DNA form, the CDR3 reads TGTGCCAGTAGTATAGAGAGACAGGGGGCTAAGAGCACAGATACGCAGTATTTT. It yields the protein CASSIERQGAKSTDTQYF.

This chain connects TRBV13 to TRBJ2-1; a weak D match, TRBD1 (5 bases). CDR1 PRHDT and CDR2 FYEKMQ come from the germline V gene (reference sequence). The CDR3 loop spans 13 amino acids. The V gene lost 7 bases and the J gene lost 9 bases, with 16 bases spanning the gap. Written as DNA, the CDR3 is TGTGCCAGCAAGCGTCAGGGAACGGGTGAGCAGTTCTTC. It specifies CASKRQGTGEQFF.

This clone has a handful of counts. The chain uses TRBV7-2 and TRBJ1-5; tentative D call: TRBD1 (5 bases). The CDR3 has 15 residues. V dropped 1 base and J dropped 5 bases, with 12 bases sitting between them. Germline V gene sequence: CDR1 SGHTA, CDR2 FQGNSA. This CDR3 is CASSLGGRDYQPQHF. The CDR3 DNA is TGTGCCAGCAGCTTAGGGGGCAGGGACTATCAGCCCCAGCATTTT.

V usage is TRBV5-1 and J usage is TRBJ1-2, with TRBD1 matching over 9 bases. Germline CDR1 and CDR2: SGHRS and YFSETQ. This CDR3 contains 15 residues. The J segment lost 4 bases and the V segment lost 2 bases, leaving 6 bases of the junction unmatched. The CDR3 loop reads CASSLNGQGTYGYTF. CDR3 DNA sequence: TGCGCCAGCAGCTTAAATGGACAGGGGACCTATGGCTACACCTTC.

This CDR3 is CASTTQWGGSGSPLHF. Written as DNA, the CDR3 is TGTGCCAGCACCACTCAGTGGGGGGGGTCGGGTTCACCCCTCCACTTT. V usage is TRBV7-2 and J usage is TRBJ1-6; D may be TRBD1 (5 bases). V was cut by 7 bases and J by 9 bases, with 22 bases left in between. Germline CDR1 reads SGHTA; CDR2 reads FQGNSA. This CDR3 has 16 residues.

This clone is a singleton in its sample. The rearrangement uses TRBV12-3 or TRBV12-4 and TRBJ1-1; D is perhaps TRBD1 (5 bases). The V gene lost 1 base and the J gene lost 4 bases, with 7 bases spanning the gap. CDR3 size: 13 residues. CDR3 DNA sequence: TGTGCCAGCAGTTTAGGAGGGGCCACTGAAGCTTTCTTT. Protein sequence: CASSLGGATEAFF.

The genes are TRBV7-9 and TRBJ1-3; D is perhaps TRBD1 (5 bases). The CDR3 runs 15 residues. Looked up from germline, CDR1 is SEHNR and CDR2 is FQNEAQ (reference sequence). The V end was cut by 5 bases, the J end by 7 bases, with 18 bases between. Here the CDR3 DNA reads TGTGCCAGCAGCCTCCTCGGGTCAGGGTCTAACACCATATATTTT. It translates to CASSLLGSGSNTIYF. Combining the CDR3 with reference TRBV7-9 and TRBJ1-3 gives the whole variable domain DTGVSQNPRHKITKRGQNVTFRCDPISEHNRLYWYRQTLGQGPEFLTYFQNEAQLEKSRLLSDRFSAERPKGSFSTLEIQRTEQGDSAMYLCASSLLGSGSNTIYFGEGSWLTVV.

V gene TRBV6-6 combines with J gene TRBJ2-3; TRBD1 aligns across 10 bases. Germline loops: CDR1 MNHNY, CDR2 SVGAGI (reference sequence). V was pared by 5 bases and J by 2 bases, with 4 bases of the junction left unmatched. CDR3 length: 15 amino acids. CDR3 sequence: CASSTGTGDTDTQYF. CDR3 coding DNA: TGTGCCAGCAGTACCGGGACAGGGGACACAGATACGCAGTATTTT.

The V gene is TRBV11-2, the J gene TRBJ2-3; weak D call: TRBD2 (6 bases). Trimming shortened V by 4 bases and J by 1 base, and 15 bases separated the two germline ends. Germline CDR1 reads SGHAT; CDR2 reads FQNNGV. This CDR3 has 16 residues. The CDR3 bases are TGTGCCAGCAGCTCCCGGCAGGAGGGCGGCACAGATACGCAGTATTTT. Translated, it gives CASSSRQEGGTDTQYF. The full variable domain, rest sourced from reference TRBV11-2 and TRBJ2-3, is EAGVAQSPRYKIIEKRQSVAFWCNPISGHATLYWYQQILGQGPKLLIQFQNNGVVDDSQLPKDRFSAERLKGVDSTLKIQPAKLEDSAVYLCASSSRQEGGTDTQYFGPGTRLTVL.

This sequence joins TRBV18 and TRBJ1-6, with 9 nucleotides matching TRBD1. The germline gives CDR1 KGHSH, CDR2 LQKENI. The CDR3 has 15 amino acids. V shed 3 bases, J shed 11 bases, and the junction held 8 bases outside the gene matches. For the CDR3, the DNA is TGTGCCAGCTCACCCGCCGGGACAGGGAGGGCACCCCTCCACTTT. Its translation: CASSPAGTGRAPLHF.

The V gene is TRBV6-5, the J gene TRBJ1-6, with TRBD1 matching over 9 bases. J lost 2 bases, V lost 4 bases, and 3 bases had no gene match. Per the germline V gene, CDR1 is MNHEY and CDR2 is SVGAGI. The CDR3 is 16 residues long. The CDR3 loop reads CASSSRDRAYNSPLHF. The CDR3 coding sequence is TGTGCCAGCAGTTCCCGGGACAGGGCCTATAATTCACCCCTCCACTTT.

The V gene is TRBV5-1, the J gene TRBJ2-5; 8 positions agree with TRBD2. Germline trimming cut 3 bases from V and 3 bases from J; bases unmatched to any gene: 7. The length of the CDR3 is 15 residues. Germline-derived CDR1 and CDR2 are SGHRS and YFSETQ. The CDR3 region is CASSSILAGEETQYF. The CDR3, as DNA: TGCGCCAGCAGCTCTATCCTAGCGGGTGAAGAGACCCAGTACTTC.

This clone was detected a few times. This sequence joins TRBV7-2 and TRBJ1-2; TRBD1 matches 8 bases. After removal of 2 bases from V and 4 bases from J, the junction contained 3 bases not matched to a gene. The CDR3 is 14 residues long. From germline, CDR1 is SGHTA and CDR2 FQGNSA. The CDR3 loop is CASSLSTGGYGYTF. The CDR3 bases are TGTGCCAGCAGCTTATCTACAGGGGGCTATGGCTACACCTTC.

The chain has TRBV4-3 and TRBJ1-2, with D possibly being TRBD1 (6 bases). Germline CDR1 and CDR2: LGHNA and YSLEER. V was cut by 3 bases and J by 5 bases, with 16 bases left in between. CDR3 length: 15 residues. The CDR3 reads CASSHDGGRTYGYTF. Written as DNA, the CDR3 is TGCGCCAGCAGCCATGACGGGGGGCGTACGTATGGCTACACCTTC.

As DNA, the CDR3 is TGTGCCAGCAGTTGGGCGGGGCGGTCCTACGAGCAGTACTTC. Protein: CASSWAGRSYEQYF. The J gene is TRBJ2-7, the V gene TRBV6-2 or TRBV6-3, with a possible D match to TRBD2 (6 bases). The CDR3 has 14 residues. CDR1 MNHEY and CDR2 SVGEGT come from the germline V gene. V lost 4 bases and J lost 1, with 11 bases in between.

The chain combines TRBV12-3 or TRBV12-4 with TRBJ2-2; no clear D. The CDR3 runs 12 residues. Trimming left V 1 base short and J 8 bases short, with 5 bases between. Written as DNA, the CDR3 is TGTGCCAGCAGTTTAGATGCTGGGGAGCTGTTTTTT. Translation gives CASSLDAGELFF.

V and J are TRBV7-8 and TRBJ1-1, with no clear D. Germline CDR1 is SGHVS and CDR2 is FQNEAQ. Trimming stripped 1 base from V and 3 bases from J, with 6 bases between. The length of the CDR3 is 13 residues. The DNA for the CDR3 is TGTGCCAGCAGCTTAGATCGGGACACTGAAGCTTTCTTT. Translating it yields CASSLDRDTEAFF.

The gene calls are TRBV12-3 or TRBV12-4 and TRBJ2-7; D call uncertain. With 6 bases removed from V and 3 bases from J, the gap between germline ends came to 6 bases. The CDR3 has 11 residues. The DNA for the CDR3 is TGTGCCAGCAGAGGTTTCTACGAGCAGTACTTC. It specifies CASRGFYEQYF.

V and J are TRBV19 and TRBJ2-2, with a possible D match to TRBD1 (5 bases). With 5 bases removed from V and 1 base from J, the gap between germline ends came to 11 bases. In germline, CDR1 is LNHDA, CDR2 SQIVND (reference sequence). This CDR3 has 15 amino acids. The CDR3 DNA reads TGTGCCAGTAGTTTGGGGCGGAAGAACACCGGGGAGCTGTTTTTT. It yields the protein CASSLGRKNTGELFF.

CDR3 protein: CASSLRVFQAYEQYF. The CDR3 region has the DNA TGTGCCAGCAGCTTAAGGGTGTTCCAGGCATACGAGCAGTACTTC. The V and J genes are TRBV7-8 and TRBJ2-7; D uncertain. V lost 2 bases to trimming and J lost 4 bases, with 15 bases between them. The CDR3 consists of 15 residues. Germline lookup yields CDR1 SGHVS and CDR2 FQNEAQ.

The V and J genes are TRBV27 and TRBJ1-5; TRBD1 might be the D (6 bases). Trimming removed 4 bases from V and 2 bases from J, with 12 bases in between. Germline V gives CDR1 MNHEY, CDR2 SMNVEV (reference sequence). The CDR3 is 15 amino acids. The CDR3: CASSSTGLGNQPQHF. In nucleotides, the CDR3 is TGTGCCAGCAGTTCCACAGGGTTGGGCAATCAGCCCCAGCATTTT.